Reported below is one T cell receptor beta chain. Study processing details: Amplification of reference gene primers provided the estimated nucleated cell counts. This table comes from immunoSEQ multiplex PCR, and its TCRdb copy is limited to in-frame clones, with some not included. The V and J calls and clone size are taken from that table; D and trimming were inferred from the DNA. In the table there are roughly 290,000 clones, around 81% of which are singletons. This sample is part of a study of blood T cell repertoires in COVID-19. Germline-derived CDR1 and CDR2 are SGHDT and YYEEEE. This CDR3 has 14 amino acids. V lost 4 bases and J lost 3, with 11 bases in between.

The chain carries TRBV5-6 and TRBJ2-4, with D possibly matching TRBD2 (5 bases). The TCR sequence derives from a person aged 70 to 80 with COVID-19, enrolled during active disease. The specimen was peripheral blood. This CDR3 is CASSPAGVKNIQYF. As DNA, the CDR3 is TGTGCCAGCAGCCCGGCCGGGGTCAAAAACATTCAGTACTTC.